This T cell receptor beta chain was sequenced in a study of OX40 agonist ivuxolimab in advanced cancers. Study information: Patients achieving partial responses numbered three: one hepatocellular carcinoma case and two cutaneous melanoma cases.

The CDR3 extends over 12 amino acids. V dropped 5 bases and J dropped 7 bases, with 11 bases sitting between them. Germline V gene sequence: CDR1 SEHNR, CDR2 FQNEAQ (reference sequence). The investigators sampled blood at baseline, at cycle 4 day 1, and at cycle 7 day 1. Notes on the study in general: CD4+ and CD8+ T cells in blood underwent clonal expansion by week 6 at 0.1 to 3.0 mg/kg.

Only in-frame clones appear in the TCRdb table, and some are missing; sequencing was by immunoSEQ multiplex PCR. Counted here are about 40,000 clones, 70% to 90% occurring once; the ten biggest clones make up about 12%. Concerning this clone itself: Its matching antigen is unknown.

This sequence joins TRBV7-9 and TRBJ1-1, with D unclear. Material: CD4+ or CD8+ T cells sorted from blood, obtained in a trial of the OX40 agonist ivuxolimab. The sequence came from an adult with an advanced solid tumor such as melanoma, head and neck, liver or kidney cancer. As DNA, the CDR3 is TGTGCCAGCAGCAAACGAGCCAATGAAGCTTTCTTT. Protein: CASSKRANEAFF. Complete variable domain (other parts from reference TRBV7-9 and TRBJ1-1): DTGVSQNPRHKITKRGQNVTFRCDPISEHNRLYWYRQTLGQGPEFLTYFQNEAQLEKSRLLSDRFSAERPKGSFSTLEIQRTEQGDSAMYLCASSKRANEAFFGQGTRLTVV.